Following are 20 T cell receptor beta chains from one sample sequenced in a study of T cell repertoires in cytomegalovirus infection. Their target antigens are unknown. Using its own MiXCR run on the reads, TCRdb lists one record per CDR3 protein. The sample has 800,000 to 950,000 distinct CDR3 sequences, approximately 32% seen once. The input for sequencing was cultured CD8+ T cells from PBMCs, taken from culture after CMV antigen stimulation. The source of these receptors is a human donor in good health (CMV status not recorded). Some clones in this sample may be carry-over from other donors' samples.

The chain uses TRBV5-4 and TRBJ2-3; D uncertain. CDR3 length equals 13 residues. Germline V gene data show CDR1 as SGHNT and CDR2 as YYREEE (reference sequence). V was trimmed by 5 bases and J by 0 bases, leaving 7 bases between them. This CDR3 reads CASRATSTDTQYF. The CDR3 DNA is TGTGCCAGCAGGGCCACTAGCACAGATACGCAGTATTTT.

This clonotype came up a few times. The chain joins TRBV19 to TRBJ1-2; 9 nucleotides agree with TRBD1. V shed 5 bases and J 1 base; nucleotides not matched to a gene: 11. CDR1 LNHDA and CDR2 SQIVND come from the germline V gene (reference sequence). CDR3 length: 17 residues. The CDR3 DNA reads TGTGCCAGTAGTGGACAGGGGCCCCTGCGTCGTAACTATGGCTACACCTTC. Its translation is CASSGQGPLRRNYGYTF.

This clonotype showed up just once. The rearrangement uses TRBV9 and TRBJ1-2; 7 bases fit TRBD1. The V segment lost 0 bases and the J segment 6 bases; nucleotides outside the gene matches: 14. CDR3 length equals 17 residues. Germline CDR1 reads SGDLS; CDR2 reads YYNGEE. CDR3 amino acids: CASSVATGQPAYNGYTF. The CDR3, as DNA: TGTGCCAGCAGCGTAGCTACGGGACAGCCGGCCTATAATGGCTACACCTTC.

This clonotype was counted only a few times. The DNA of the CDR3 is TGTGCCAGTAGTAGGGGACGTCAGGGGGCTCGAACTGAAGCTTTCTTT. It codes for CASSRGRQGARTEAFF. This sequence joins TRBV19 and TRBJ1-1; TRBD1 aligns across 8 bases. Per germline, CDR1 LNHDA and CDR2 SQIVND (reference sequence). Germline trimming cut 4 bases from V and 5 bases from J; bases unmatched to any gene: 12. The CDR3 runs 16 residues.

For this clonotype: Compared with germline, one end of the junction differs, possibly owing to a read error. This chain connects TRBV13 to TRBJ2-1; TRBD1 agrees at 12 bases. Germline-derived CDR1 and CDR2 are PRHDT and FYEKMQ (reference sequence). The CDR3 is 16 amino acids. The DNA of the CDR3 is TGTGCCAGCAGCCTCGGGACAGGGGGCTCCTACAATAAGCAGTTCTTC. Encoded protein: CASSLGTGGSYNKQFF. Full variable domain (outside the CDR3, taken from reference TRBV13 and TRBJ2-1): AAGVIQSPRHLIKEKRETATLKCYPIPRHDTVYWYQQGPGQDPQFLISFYEKMQSDKGSIPDRFSAQQFSDYHSELNMSSLELGDSALYFCASSLGTGGSYNKQFFGPGTRLTVL.

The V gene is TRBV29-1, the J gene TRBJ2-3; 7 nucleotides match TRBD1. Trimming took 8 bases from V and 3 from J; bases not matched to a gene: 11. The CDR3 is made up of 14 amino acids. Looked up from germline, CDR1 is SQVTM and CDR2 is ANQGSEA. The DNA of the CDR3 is TGCAGCATCCGACAGGGCGATGGTACAGATACGCAGTATTTT. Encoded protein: CSIRQGDGTDTQYF.

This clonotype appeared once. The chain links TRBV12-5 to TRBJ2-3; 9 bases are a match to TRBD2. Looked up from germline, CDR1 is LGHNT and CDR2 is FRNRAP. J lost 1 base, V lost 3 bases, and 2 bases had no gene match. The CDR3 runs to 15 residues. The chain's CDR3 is CASGFRTSGTDTQYF. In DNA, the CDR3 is TGTGCTAGTGGTTTCCGGACTAGCGGCACAGATACGCAGTATTTT.

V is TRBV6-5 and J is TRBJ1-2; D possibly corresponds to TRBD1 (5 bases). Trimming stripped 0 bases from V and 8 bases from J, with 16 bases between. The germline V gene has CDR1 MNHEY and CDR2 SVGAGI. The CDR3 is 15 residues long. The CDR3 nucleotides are TGTGCCAGCAGTTACTCCCAGGGATCAAGACGGGGCTACACCTTC. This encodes CASSYSQGSRRGYTF.

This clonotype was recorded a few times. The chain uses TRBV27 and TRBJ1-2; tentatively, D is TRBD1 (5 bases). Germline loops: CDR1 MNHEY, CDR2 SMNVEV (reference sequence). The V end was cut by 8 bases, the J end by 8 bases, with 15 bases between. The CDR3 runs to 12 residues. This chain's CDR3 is CASWTRVVGYTF. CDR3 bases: TGTGCCAGCTGGACAAGGGTAGTAGGCTACACCTTC.

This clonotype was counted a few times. CDR3 residues: CASSTLGRGFAEAFF. The CDR3 DNA is TGTGCCAGCAGTACCTTGGGCAGGGGATTCGCTGAAGCTTTCTTT. This rearrangement joins TRBV27 to TRBJ1-1; tentatively, D is TRBD1 (6 bases). CDR1 and CDR2 from the germline V gene are MNHEY and SMNVEV (reference sequence). The CDR3 has 15 residues. Trimming stripped 5 bases from V and 6 bases from J, with 19 bases between.

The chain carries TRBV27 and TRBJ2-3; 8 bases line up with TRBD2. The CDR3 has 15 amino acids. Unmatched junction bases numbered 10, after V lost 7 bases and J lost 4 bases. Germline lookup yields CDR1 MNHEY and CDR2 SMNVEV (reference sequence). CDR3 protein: CASTRRGGRPDTQYF. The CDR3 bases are TGTGCCAGCACCCGACGGGGGGGCCGCCCAGATACGCAGTATTTT.

The CDR3: CASSQVTVSLNTEAFF. DNA of the CDR3: TGCGCCAGCAGCCAAGTAACAGTGAGCCTTAACACTGAAGCTTTCTTT. The V gene is TRBV4-3, the J gene TRBJ1-1, with D hard to call. The CDR3 totals 16 residues. Deletions cut 1 base from V and 2 bases from J, with 14 bases between. CDR1 LGHNA and CDR2 YSLEER come from the germline V gene.

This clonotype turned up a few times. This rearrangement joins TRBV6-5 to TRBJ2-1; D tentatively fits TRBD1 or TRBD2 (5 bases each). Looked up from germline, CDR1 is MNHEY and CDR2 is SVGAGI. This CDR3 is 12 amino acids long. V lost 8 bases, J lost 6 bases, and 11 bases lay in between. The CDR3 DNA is TGTGCCAGCGGAGCGGACACCAATGAGCAGTTCTTC. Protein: CASGADTNEQFF.

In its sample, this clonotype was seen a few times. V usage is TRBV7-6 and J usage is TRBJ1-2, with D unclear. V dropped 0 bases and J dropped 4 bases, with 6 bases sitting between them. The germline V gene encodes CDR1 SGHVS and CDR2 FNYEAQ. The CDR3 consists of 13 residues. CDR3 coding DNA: TGTGCCAGCAGCTTAGCAAATCTCTATGGCTACACCTTC. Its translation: CASSLANLYGYTF.

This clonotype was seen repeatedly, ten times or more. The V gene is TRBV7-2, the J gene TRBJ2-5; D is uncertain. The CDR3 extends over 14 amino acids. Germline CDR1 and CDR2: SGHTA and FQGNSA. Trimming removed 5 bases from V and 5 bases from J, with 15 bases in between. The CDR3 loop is CASSPRTGRETQYF. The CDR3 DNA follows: TGTGCCAGCAGCCCCCGGACGGGCCGGGAGACCCAGTACTTC.

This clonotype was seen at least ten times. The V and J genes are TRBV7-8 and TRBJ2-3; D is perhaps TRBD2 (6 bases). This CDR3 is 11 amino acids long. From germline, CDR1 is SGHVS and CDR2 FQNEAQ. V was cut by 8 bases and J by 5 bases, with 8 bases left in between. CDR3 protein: CASGGGDTQYF. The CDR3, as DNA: TGTGCCAGCGGGGGAGGAGATACGCAGTATTTT. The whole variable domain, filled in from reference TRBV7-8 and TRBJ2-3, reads GAGVSQSPRYKVAKRGQDVALRCDPISGHVSLFWYQQALGQGPEFLTYFQNEAQLDKSGLPSDRFFAERPEGSVSTLKIQRTQQEDSAVYLCASGGGDTQYFGPGTRLTVL.

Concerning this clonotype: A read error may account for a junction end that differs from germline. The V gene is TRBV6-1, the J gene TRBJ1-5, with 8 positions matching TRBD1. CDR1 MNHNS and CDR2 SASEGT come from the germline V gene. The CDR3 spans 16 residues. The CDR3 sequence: CANSVLDRVGNQPQHF. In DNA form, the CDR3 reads TGTGCCAACAGTGTTTTGGACAGGGTGGGCAATCAGCCCCAGCATTTT.

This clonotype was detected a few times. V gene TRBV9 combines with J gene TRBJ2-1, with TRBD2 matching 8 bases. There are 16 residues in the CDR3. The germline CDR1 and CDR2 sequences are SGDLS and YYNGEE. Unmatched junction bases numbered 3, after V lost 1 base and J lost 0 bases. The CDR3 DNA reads TGTGCCAGCAGCGTATTAGCGGGGAGCTCCTACAATGAGCAGTTCTTC. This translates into CASSVLAGSSYNEQFF.

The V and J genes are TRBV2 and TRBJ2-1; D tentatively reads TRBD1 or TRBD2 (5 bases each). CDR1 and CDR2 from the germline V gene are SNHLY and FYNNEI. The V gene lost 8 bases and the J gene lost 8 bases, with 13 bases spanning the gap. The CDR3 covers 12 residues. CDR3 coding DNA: TGTGCCAGCCTAGCAAGAGGGGATGAGCAGTTCTTC. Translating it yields CASLARGDEQFF.

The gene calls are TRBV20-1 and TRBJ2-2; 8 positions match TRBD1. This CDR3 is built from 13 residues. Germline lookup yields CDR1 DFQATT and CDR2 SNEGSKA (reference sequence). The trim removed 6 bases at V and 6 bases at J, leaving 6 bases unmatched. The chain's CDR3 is CSARQGKSGELFF. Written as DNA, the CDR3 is TGCAGTGCGCGACAGGGGAAATCCGGGGAGCTGTTTTTT.